The rows below give T cell receptor beta chains drawn from one sample of a study of blood T cell repertoires in COVID-19. Sequenced by immunoSEQ multiplex PCR; TCRdb stores in-frame clones only, minus some. This table has roughly 20,000 clones, 70% to 90% appearing once. Specimen: peripheral blood. The source of these receptors is a human donor with active COVID-19. The donor label of this sample is uncertain. CDR3s include the opening cysteine and the closing phenylalanine or tryptophan. D genes are given only for firm matches. Clone size is stated in some rows and not others, as once, few, many or a class when expanded.

V gene: TRBV27
J gene: TRBJ2-3
clone size: NA
D gene: TRBD2
CDR3 protein: CASSSTSEDTQYF
CDR3 DNA: TGTGCCAGCAGTTCGACTAGCGAAGATACGCAGTATTTT

V gene: TRBV4-1
J gene: TRBJ1-3
clone size: few
D gene: TRBD1
CDR3 protein: CASSLQGAGNTIYF
CDR3 DNA: TGCGCCAGCAGCCTACAGGGGGCTGGAAACACCATATATTTT

V gene: TRBV28
J gene: TRBJ2-5
clone size: NA
D gene: NA
CDR3 protein: CASTPGVVRETQYF
CDR3 DNA: TGTGCCAGCACCCCGGGAGTCGTAAGGGAGACCCAGTACTTC

V gene: TRBV18
J gene: TRBJ2-5
clone size: NA
D gene: NA
CDR3 protein: CASSPPAGGETQYF
CDR3 DNA: TGTGCCAGCTCACCACCCGCGGGTGGAGAGACCCAGTACTTC

V gene: TRBV27
J gene: TRBJ2-1
clone size: NA
D gene: TRBD1
CDR3 protein: CASTSRQGRNEQFF
CDR3 DNA: TGTGCCAGCACCTCTAGACAGGGGCGCAATGAGCAGTTCTTC

V gene: TRBV19
J gene: TRBJ2-7
clone size: NA
D gene: TRBD2
CDR3 protein: CASSIRLAAIYEQYF
CDR3 DNA: TGTGCCAGTAGTATCCGACTAGCGGCCATCTACGAGCAGTACTTC

V gene: TRBV9
J gene: TRBJ1-6
clone size: few
D gene: NA
CDR3 protein: CASSVDSGSPLHF
CDR3 DNA: TGTGCCAGCAGCGTCGACTCGGGATCACCCCTCCACTTT

V gene: TRBV11-3
J gene: TRBJ2-1
clone size: NA
D gene: TRBD2
CDR3 protein: CASSLAGGPYNEQFF
CDR3 DNA: TGTGCCAGCAGCTTAGCGGGAGGACCCTACAATGAGCAGTTCTTC

V gene: TRBV4-3
J gene: TRBJ1-2
clone size: NA
D gene: NA
CDR3 protein: CASSQDFGAGNNYGYTF
CDR3 DNA: TGCGCCAGCAGCCAAGATTTTGGGGCAGGGAATAACTATGGCTACACCTTC

V gene: TRBV14
J gene: TRBJ2-1
clone size: NA
D gene: NA
CDR3 protein: CASSQDRRVRNEQFF
CDR3 DNA: TGTGCCAGCAGCCAAGATAGGAGGGTCCGCAATGAGCAGTTCTTC

V gene: TRBV28
J gene: TRBJ2-7
clone size: NA
D gene: TRBD2
CDR3 protein: CASSLNPSGSREQYF
CDR3 DNA: TGTGCCAGCAGTTTAAACCCTAGCGGGAGCCGCGAGCAGTACTTC

V gene: TRBV7-8
J gene: TRBJ1-6
clone size: NA
D gene: TRBD1
CDR3 protein: CASSPLVVPGQDNSPLHF
CDR3 DNA: TGTGCCAGCAGCCCCCTTGTGGTACCGGGACAGGATAATTCACCCCTCCACTTT

V gene: TRBV12-3/TRBV12-4
J gene: TRBJ1-2
clone size: NA
D gene: NA
CDR3 protein: CASGLNGGRGYTF
CDR3 DNA: TGTGCCAGCGGTCTTAACGGGGGGAGGGGCTACACCTTC